This is a list of T cell receptor beta chains from one sample in a study of cytomegalovirus exposure and HLA in healthy donors. Sequencing was performed with immunoSEQ multiplex PCR; in TCRdb, only in-frame clones are kept and a portion is missing. Among about 130,000 clones, 60% to 85% were seen once, and the ten largest hold approximately 1.7%. Sequencing used PBMCs. Receptor source: a woman aged 40 to 50 in good health and CMV-seronegative. Each CDR3 is given with its conserved first and last residue. The D gene is left open where the match is weak. Only some rows state a clone size, as once, few, many or a class for expanded clones.

v_gene	abundance	d_gene	j_gene	CDR3aa	CDR3nt
TRBV5-1	.	TRBD2	TRBJ2-3	CASDHVVAGDTDTQYF	TGCGCCAGCGACCACGTGGTAGCGGGGGACACAGATACGCAGTATTTT
TRBV9	.	.	TRBJ2-5	CASSVVGGPQETQYF	TGTGCCAGCAGCGTAGTAGGCGGGCCTCAAGAGACCCAGTACTTC
TRBV15	.	.	TRBJ1-2	CATSRGDREQGYTF	TGTGCCACCAGCAGAGGGGATAGGGAGCAAGGCTACACCTTC
TRBV5-6	.	TRBD1	TRBJ1-2	CASSGTGGTIYTF	TGTGCCAGCAGCGGTACAGGGGGCACGATTTACACCTTC
TRBV18	few	.	TRBJ2-5	CASSPLPQETQYF	TGTGCCAGCTCACCCCTCCCCCAAGAGACCCAGTACTTC
TRBV7-9	.	TRBD1	TRBJ2-5	CASSPGTASQETQYF	TGTGCCAGCAGCCCCGGGACAGCAAGCCAAGAGACCCAGTACTTC
TRBV30	.	.	TRBJ2-1	CAWKERGYNEQFF	TGTGCCTGGAAAGAACGGGGCTACAATGAGCAGTTCTTC
TRBV27	.	.	TRBJ2-2	CASSLSQGSGELFF	TGTGCCAGCAGTTTATCACAGGGAAGCGGGGAGCTGTTTTTT
TRBV7-9	.	.	TRBJ2-7	CASSLTLESEQYF	TGTGCCAGCAGCTTAACCTTAGAGAGCGAGCAGTACTTC
TRBV30	.	.	TRBJ2-3	CAWTGTDTQYF	TGTGCCTGGACAGGGACAGATACGCAGTATTTT
TRBV18	.	TRBD2	TRBJ2-7	CASSLGGSSYEQYF	TGTGCCAGCTCCCTGGGGGGGAGCTCCTACGAGCAGTACTTC
TRBV19	.	.	TRBJ2-2	CASSIMNTGELFF	TGTGCCAGTAGTATCATGAACACCGGGGAGCTGTTTTTT
TRBV5-1	.	.	TRBJ2-5	CASSLADPGMVQYF	TGCGCCAGCAGCTTGGCCGACCCGGGAATGGTTCAGTACTTC
TRBV19	.	.	TRBJ1-5	CASSPFRGSGNQPQHF	TGTGCCAGTAGTCCTTTCAGGGGCAGCGGCAATCAGCCCCAGCATTTT
TRBV18	.	.	TRBJ2-2	CASSPPGAREATGELFF	TGTGCCAGCTCACCACCGGGGGCCAGGGAAGCCACCGGGGAGCTGTTTTTT
TRBV2	.	TRBD1	TRBJ2-2	CASSGTGTVTGELFF	TGTGCCAGCAGCGGGACAGGGACCGTAACCGGGGAGCTGTTTTTT
TRBV30	.	.	TRBJ2-5	CAWNLVETQYF	TGTGCCTGGAATCTAGTAGAGACCCAGTACTTC
TRBV7-7	.	.	TRBJ2-7	CASSLGHRDYEQYF	TGTGCCAGCAGCTTGGGACATCGAGACTACGAGCAGTACTTC
TRBV6-6	.	.	TRBJ2-2	CASSYESGELFF	TGTGCCAGCAGTTACGAGTCCGGGGAGCTGTTTTTT
TRBV5-1	few	TRBD2	TRBJ2-2	CASSLVEGGRNTGELFF	TGCGCCAGCAGCTTGGTTGAGGGCGGGAGGAACACCGGGGAGCTGTTTTTT
TRBV11-2	.	.	TRBJ2-7	CASSLDHRTWGEQYF	TGTGCCAGCAGCTTAGATCACAGGACGTGGGGTGAGCAGTACTTC
TRBV7-2	.	.	TRBJ1-1	CASSLTGSEAFF	TGTGCCAGCAGCTTAACGGGATCTGAAGCTTTCTTT
TRBV2	.	.	TRBJ1-4	CASSGRGIFEKLFF	TGTGCCAGCAGTGGCAGAGGAATTTTTGAAAAACTGTTTTTT
TRBV19	.	.	TRBJ2-2	CASSMYNVAGELFF	TGTGCCAGTAGTATGTATAATGTTGCGGGGGAGCTGTTTTTT
TRBV19	.	.	TRBJ2-1	CASSRSPTEQFF	TGTGCCAGTAGTAGGAGCCCGACTGAGCAGTTCTTC
TRBV11-2	.	.	TRBJ2-7	CASSLAGLSSIYEQYF	TGTGCCAGCAGCTTGGCTGGACTGTCCTCAATTTACGAGCAGTACTTC
TRBV7-9	.	.	TRBJ2-7	CASSSQGNSYEQYF	TGTGCCAGCAGCTCGCAGGGTAACTCCTACGAGCAGTACTTC
TRBV6-5	.	.	TRBJ2-3	CASSYLSGAEDTQYF	TGTGCCAGCAGTTACTTATCGGGAGCGGAAGATACGCAGTATTTT
TRBV7-2	once	TRBD2	TRBJ2-5	CASSPGGLKETQYF	TGTGCCAGCAGCCCCGGGGGACTAAAAGAGACCCAGTACTTC
TRBV6-1	.	.	TRBJ1-1	CASNRQTNTEAFF	TGTGCCAGCAACCGACAGACGAACACTGAAGCTTTCTTT
TRBV30	.	.	TRBJ2-1	CAWSSSGVEQFF	TGTGCCTGGAGTTCCTCAGGGGTCGAGCAGTTCTTC
TRBV28	.	.	TRBJ1-1	CASWTPGVGNTEAFF	TGTGCCAGCTGGACGCCGGGGGTGGGGAACACTGAAGCTTTCTTT
TRBV4-2	.	.	TRBJ1-2	CASSQGTVSPANYGYTF	TGTGCCAGCAGCCAAGGGACAGTCAGTCCGGCTAACTATGGCTACACCTTC
TRBV27	once	.	TRBJ1-2	CASSLKMSSEGPYGYTF	TGTGCCAGCAGTTTGAAGATGTCCTCGGAGGGGCCCTATGGCTACACCTTC
TRBV27	.	TRBD1	TRBJ1-4	CARGTGGSEKLFF	TGTGCCAGGGGGACAGGGGGAAGTGAAAAACTGTTTTTT
TRBV29-1	.	TRBD1	TRBJ2-7	CSVVGDRGTYEQYF	TGCAGCGTTGTGGGGGACAGGGGAACCTACGAGCAGTACTTC
TRBV5-6	.	.	TRBJ1-1	CASSPSPGVPNTEAFF	TGTGCCAGCAGCCCCTCCCCGGGGGTCCCCAACACTGAAGCTTTCTTT
TRBV15	.	TRBD2	TRBJ2-1	CATSTRTSGRGEQFF	TGTGCCACCAGCACACGGACTAGCGGGAGAGGTGAGCAGTTCTTC
TRBV28	.	.	TRBJ1-6	CASAGLRGNSPLHF	TGTGCCAGCGCGGGGCTGAGGGGTAATTCACCCCTCCACTTT
TRBV11-2	once	.	TRBJ2-5	CASSPQATNGETQYF	TGTGCCAGCAGCCCGCAGGCTACAAACGGAGAGACCCAGTACTTC
TRBV13	.	TRBD1	TRBJ1-2	CASSLAGGTNYGYTF	TGTGCCAGCAGCTTAGCAGGGGGCACTAACTATGGCTACACCTTC
TRBV5-8	once	TRBD1	TRBJ1-5	CASSLNRDSISNQPQHF	TGTGCCAGCAGCTTGAATCGGGACAGTATAAGCAATCAGCCCCAGCATTTT
TRBV28	.	TRBD1	TRBJ2-7	CASSSPPGQGYEQYF	TGTGCCAGCAGTTCCCCTCCGGGACAGGGCTACGAGCAGTACTTC
TRBV11-1	.	TRBD2	TRBJ2-2	CASSPAGLQNTGELFF	TGTGCCAGCAGCCCAGCGGGACTACAGAACACCGGGGAGCTGTTTTTT
TRBV5-1	.	TRBD1	TRBJ1-6	CASSAGQGNSPLHF	TGCGCCAGCAGCGCGGGACAGGGTAATTCACCCCTCCACTTT
TRBV29-1	few	TRBD1	TRBJ2-1	CSVEGQGYNEQFF	TGCAGCGTTGAGGGACAGGGGTATAATGAGCAGTTCTTC
TRBV28	.	.	TRBJ1-5	CASSFIDQPQHF	TGTGCCAGCAGTTTTATAGATCAGCCCCAGCATTTT
TRBV14	.	.	TRBJ2-7	CASSQEVMSTREQYF	TGTGCCAGCAGCCAAGAAGTCATGAGCACTAGGGAGCAGTACTTC
TRBV19	.	TRBD1	TRBJ2-1	CASSSGQGVDNEQFF	TGTGCCAGTAGTTCCGGACAGGGGGTGGACAATGAGCAGTTCTTC